The rows below give T cell receptor beta chains drawn from one sample of a study of T cells in Graves' hyperthyroidism and ophthalmopathy. TCRdb recomputed calls from the multiplex PCR reads with MiXCR, one row per CDR3 protein. The sample includes more than 350,000 distinct CDR3 sequences, about 15% seen only once; the top ten take about 30%. Sequenced input: blood. These receptors came from a woman in her thirties with Graves' hyperthyroidism. Both conserved end residues are part of each CDR3. Each record gives: clone size, V gene, J gene, D gene, CDR3 protein, CDR3 DNA. D genes are given only for firm matches. Size is omitted from some rows. Given values are once, few, many or a class for expanded clones.

few	TRBV29-1	TRBJ1-2	.	CSVDRNYGYTF	TGCAGCGTCGACAGGAACTATGGCTACACCTTC
many	TRBV20-1	TRBJ2-3	.	CSAHMDSRDTQYF	TGCAGTGCCCACATGGACTCTAGGGATACGCAGTATTTT
many	TRBV20-1	TRBJ2-2	.	CSASRHHPSGTGELFF	TGCAGTGCTAGCAGACACCACCCCTCGGGGACCGGGGAGCTGTTTTTT
.	TRBV11-2	TRBJ2-3	TRBD2	CASSGSGKSTDTQYF	TGTGCCAGCAGCGGTAGCGGGAAGAGCACAGATACGCAGTATTTT
many	TRBV6-1	TRBJ1-1	.	CASSELLIEGAFF	TGTGCCAGCAGTGAACTTTTGATAGAAGGAGCTTTCTTT
.	TRBV29-1	TRBJ2-3	.	CSGASLYTDTQYF	TGCAGCGGGGCATCTCTTTACACAGATACGCAGTATTTT
.	TRBV28	TRBJ2-7	.	CASSPPEGLAYEQYF	TGTGCCAGCAGTCCTCCCGAGGGCTTAGCCTACGAGCAGTACTTC
many	TRBV28	TRBJ2-5	.	CASSLGTEGDETQYF	TGTGCCAGCAGTTTAGGGACCGAAGGGGATGAGACCCAGTACTTC
.	TRBV6-2/TRBV6-3	TRBJ2-5	TRBD2	CASNGLAGGRVETQYF	TGTGCCAGCAATGGACTAGCGGGAGGACGGGTGGAGACCCAGTACTTC
.	TRBV6-1	TRBJ2-1	TRBD1	CASSRIGQGAFF	TGTGCCAGCAGCAGAATCGGACAGGGGGCGTTCTTC
.	TRBV2	TRBJ2-1	.	CASSADGPDYNEQFF	TGTGCCAGCAGCGCTGACGGGCCCGACTACAATGAGCAGTTCTTC
many	TRBV5-1	TRBJ1-1	.	CASSLERLNTEAFF	TGTGCCAGCAGCTTAGAACGGTTGAACACTGAAGCTTTCTTT
few	TRBV5-8	TRBJ2-7	TRBD1	CASSSFGTGSYEQYF	TGTGCCAGCAGTTCCTTTGGGACAGGGAGCTACGAGCAGTACTTC
.	TRBV14	TRBJ2-1	TRBD2	CASSPLLSGGGEQFF	TGTGCCAGCAGCCCGTTATTAAGCGGGGGGGGTGAGCAGTTCTTC
many	TRBV6-1	TRBJ1-4	.	CASTEFPGKLFF	TGTGCCAGCACGGAGTTTCCAGGAAAACTGTTTTTT
many	TRBV20-1	TRBJ2-1	.	CSARAGDEQFF	TGCAGTGCCAGAGCAGGGGATGAGCAGTTCTTC
many	TRBV3-1	TRBJ1-2	.	CASSQEAGRVSGYTF	TGTGCCAGCAGCCAAGAAGCGGGCAGGGTCAGTGGCTACACCTTC
.	TRBV19	TRBJ1-1	.	CASTPGRSTMNTEAFF	TGTGCCAGTACCCCAGGCAGGTCAACTATGAACACTGAAGCTTTCTTT
.	TRBV7-9	TRBJ1-4	TRBD1	CASSPTGGIEKLFF	TGTGCCAGCAGCCCGACAGGGGGCATTGAAAAACTGTTTTTT
many	TRBV3-1	TRBJ1-1	TRBD1	CASSLRTGAQDTEAFF	TGTGCCAGCAGCCTCCGGACAGGGGCGCAGGACACTGAAGCTTTCTTT
few	TRBV19	TRBJ2-5	.	CASSLRGAETQYF	TGTGCCAGTAGTCTCCGGGGGGCGGAGACCCAGTACTTC
.	TRBV9	TRBJ1-2	.	CASSVEGGLYGYTF	TGTGCCAGCAGCGTAGAGGGGGGCCTCTATGGCTACACCTTC